Listed here are 32 T cell receptor beta chains from one sample, sequenced in a study of cytomegalovirus exposure and HLA in healthy donors. It was with 60 Vbeta and 13 Jbeta primers that the PCR ran. Method: immunoSEQ multiplex PCR; TCRdb's copy keeps in-frame clones and lacks some. The table includes over 150,000 clones, 80% to 90% detected once. Source material: PBMCs. The receptors come from a woman aged 45-65 years in good health and CMV-seronegative.

V gene TRBV5-6 combines with J gene TRBJ2-3, with 7 bases that match TRBD1. Per germline, CDR1 SGHDT and CDR2 YYEEEE. Germline trimming cut 3 bases from V and 2 bases from J; bases unmatched to any gene: 9. This CDR3 contains 16 residues. The CDR3 loop is CASSYGDRPTTDTQYF. In DNA, the CDR3 is TGTGCCAGCAGCTACGGGGACAGACCAACCACAGATACGCAGTATTTT.

J is TRBJ1-4 and V is TRBV30; 10 bases fit TRBD1. Germline trimming cut 1 base from V and 11 bases from J; bases unmatched to any gene: 10. CDR1 and CDR2 (germline): GTSNPN, SVGIG (reference sequence). CDR3 length equals 15 residues. The CDR3 nucleotides read TGTGCCTGGAGTGAGACAGGGGGCCTTGGGGTGAAACTGTTTTTT. Translation gives CAWSETGGLGVKLFF. The whole variable domain, remainder taken from reference TRBV30 and TRBJ1-4, is SQTIHQWPATLVQPVGSPLSLECTVEGTSNPNLYWYRQAAGRGLQLLFYSVGIGQISSEVPQNLSASRPQDRQFILSSKKLLLSDSGFYLCAWSETGGLGVKLFFGSGTQLSVL.

The chain recombines TRBV7-3 with TRBJ2-3, with 9 bases fitting TRBD2. V lost 4 bases and J lost 5; bases outside the gene matches: 4. The germline CDR1 and CDR2 sequences are SGHTA and FQGTGA. CDR3 length: 14 residues. The CDR3 reads CASSWAGGQDTQYF. The CDR3 DNA is TGTGCCAGCAGCTGGGCGGGGGGGCAAGATACGCAGTATTTT.

The chain links TRBV19 to TRBJ2-3; weak D call: TRBD2 (6 bases). The CDR3 contains 15 residues. Germline CDR1 and CDR2: LNHDA and SQIVND (reference sequence). The V end lost 1 base, the J end lost 3 bases, and 11 bases lay between the germline ends. DNA for the CDR3: TGTGCCAGTAGTATAGGAGAGGAGGGGACAGATACGCAGTATTTT. It translates to CASSIGEEGTDTQYF.

This clone has just a few counts. The genes are TRBV5-6 and TRBJ2-2; 12 bases agree with TRBD2. The CDR3 loop spans 16 amino acids. Germline values: CDR1 SGHDT, CDR2 YYEEEE. The J segment lost 4 bases and the V segment lost 4 bases, leaving 5 bases of the junction unmatched. The CDR3 region has the DNA TGTGCCAGCAGCCCGCTAGCGGGGGGGCTCACCGGGGAGCTGTTTTTT. This translates into CASSPLAGGLTGELFF.

This chain links TRBV18 with TRBJ2-1, with TRBD2 matching over 12 bases. CDR1 is KGHSH, CDR2 LQKENI, per germline. Losses at the gene ends were 0 bases for V and 7 bases for J; bases not matched to a gene: 1. The CDR3 extends over 15 amino acids. The CDR3 here is CASSPPTSGRNEQFF. CDR3 DNA: TGTGCCAGCTCACCACCCACTAGCGGGAGGAATGAGCAGTTCTTC.

V gene TRBV18 combines with J gene TRBJ2-7, with 11 bases matching TRBD1. V trimming: 6 bases; J trimming: 3 bases; junction bases outside the gene matches: 10. This CDR3 region has 16 residues. Germline values: CDR1 KGHSH, CDR2 LQKENI. CDR3: CASSLGQGAPYYEQYF. The CDR3, as DNA: TGTGCCAGCTCTCTAGGACAGGGGGCCCCCTACTACGAGCAGTACTTC.

The V gene is TRBV6-6, the J gene TRBJ1-3; 10 positions match TRBD1. CDR1 and CDR2 (germline): MNHNY, SVGAGI (reference sequence). CDR3 length equals 15 residues. The V gene end was trimmed by 5 bases and the J gene end by 6 bases; junction bases not matched to a gene: 7. The CDR3 region has the DNA TGTGCCAGCAGTGTCGCCGGGACAGGGGAAAACACCATATATTTT. It encodes CASSVAGTGENTIYF.

This clone was detected once. The chain links TRBV4-1 to TRBJ2-7; 7 bases map to TRBD1. V trimming: 4 bases; J trimming: 3 bases; junction bases outside the gene matches: 9. The germline V gene encodes CDR1 MGHRA and CDR2 YSYEKL. The CDR3 is 15 amino acids. CDR3 bases: TGCGCCAGCAGCCCTCCGGGACAGATTAACTACGAGCAGTACTTC. Encoded protein: CASSPPGQINYEQYF.

The rearrangement uses TRBV7-2 and TRBJ1-3; 7 nucleotides match TRBD1. The CDR3 has 15 amino acids. Germline V gives CDR1 SGHTA, CDR2 FQGNSA. Unmatched junction bases numbered 6, after V lost 5 bases and J lost 2 bases. The CDR3: CASSGGQSPGNTIYF. CDR3 nucleotides: TGTGCCAGCAGCGGGGGACAGTCGCCTGGAAACACCATATATTTT.

The rearrangement uses TRBV19 and TRBJ2-1; 14 bases match TRBD2. The germline V gene has CDR1 LNHDA and CDR2 SQIVND (reference sequence). This CDR3 has 18 residues. Trimming at V came to 7 bases and at J to 6 bases, leaving 14 bases not matched to a gene. CDR3 nucleotide sequence: TGTGCCAGTATCGAAGATCGACTAGCGGGAGGGCCTGGCAATGAGCAGTTCTTC. This codes for CASIEDRLAGGPGNEQFF.

The chain has TRBV7-2 and TRBJ1-3; unclear D gene. CDR3 length equals 16 residues. The germline V and J ends were trimmed by 2 bases and 2 bases, with 13 bases remaining between them. In germline, CDR1 is SGHTA, CDR2 FQGNSA. CDR3 nucleotides: TGTGCCAGCAGCTTAAACCCGGGGTTGGCTGGAAACACCATATATTTT. Encoded protein: CASSLNPGLAGNTIYF.

J is TRBJ2-1 and V is TRBV19, with D perhaps TRBD2 (6 bases). Germline V lookup: CDR1 LNHDA, CDR2 SQIVND (reference sequence). Trimming took off 3 bases at V and 10 bases at J, with 10 bases between the two ends. The CDR3 spans 12 residues. DNA for the CDR3: TGTGCCAGTAGTATGCCAACTAGCGAGCAGTTCTTC. Translating gives CASSMPTSEQFF.

This chain joins TRBV5-1 and TRBJ1-1; weak D call: TRBD1 (5 bases). This CDR3 is built from 15 residues. CDR1 is SGHRS and CDR2 is YFSETQ in the germline V gene. The germline V and J ends were trimmed by 0 bases and 2 bases, with 11 bases remaining between them. The CDR3 spells CASSLVSGSNTEAFF. The CDR3 DNA is TGCGCCAGCAGCTTGGTATCAGGGTCCAACACTGAAGCTTTCTTT.

The rearrangement links TRBV5-1 to TRBJ2-7; D unresolved. V gave up 4 bases and J gave up 1 base, with 12 bases separating them. This CDR3 is built from 14 residues. The V gene's germline CDR1 is SGHRS and CDR2 YFSETQ. Written as DNA, the CDR3 is TGCGCCAGCAGCCCTCGAACTGGTTCCTACGAGCAGTACTTC. This sequence encodes CASSPRTGSYEQYF.

The chain links TRBV4-3 to TRBJ2-5, with unresolved D. CDR1 is LGHNA, CDR2 YSLEER, per germline. The CDR3 is 15 amino acids. Trimming left V 0 bases short and J 1 base short, with 9 bases between. The CDR3, as DNA: TGCGCCAGCAGCCAAGATATAAACAGCCAAGAGACCCAGTACTTC. This codes for CASSQDINSQETQYF.

This clone turned up a few times. CDR3 amino acids: CASSLGLAGDTQYF. The CDR3 region has the DNA TGTGCCAGCAGCTTAGGGCTAGCGGGGGATACGCAGTATTTT. The J gene is TRBJ2-3, the V gene TRBV7-9; 9 nucleotides match TRBD2. Germline lookup yields CDR1 SEHNR and CDR2 FQNEAQ (reference sequence). Trimming removed 1 base from V and 6 bases from J; junction bases left unmatched: 2. The CDR3 extends over 14 amino acids.

The chain has TRBV18 and TRBJ2-7; D perhaps matches TRBD2 (6 bases). The V gene's germline CDR1 is KGHSH and CDR2 LQKENI. Between the trimmed V and J ends, which lost 3 bases and 0 bases, there was a span of 12 bases. The CDR3 is 15 residues long. The CDR3 sequence: CASSPPGLSSYEQYF. DNA of the CDR3: TGTGCCAGCTCACCCCCAGGACTAAGCTCCTACGAGCAGTACTTC.

The chain carries TRBV4-3 and TRBJ1-2; 8 bases agree with TRBD1. V was pared by 1 base and J by 4 bases, with 14 bases of the junction left unmatched. The germline V gene encodes CDR1 LGHNA and CDR2 YSLEER. There are 18 residues in the CDR3. CDR3 region: CASSQGLGQESSIYGYTF. DNA of the CDR3: TGCGCCAGCAGCCAAGGGTTGGGACAGGAATCGTCTATCTATGGCTACACCTTC.

This chain joins TRBV4-1 and TRBJ2-3; 10 bases fit TRBD2. The CDR3 contains 16 residues. Losses at the gene ends were 3 bases for V and 4 bases for J; bases not matched to a gene: 7. The V gene's germline CDR1 is MGHRA and CDR2 YSYEKL. The CDR3 nucleotides read TGCGCCAGCAGCCATGTGAGCGGGGGGGCCGCAGATACGCAGTATTTT. This encodes CASSHVSGGAADTQYF.

This sequence joins TRBV28 and TRBJ1-2; D is possibly TRBD1 (5 bases). Trimming pared 6 bases from V and 7 bases from J, leaving 18 bases between. The CDR3 is 14 amino acids. The germline CDR1 and CDR2 sequences are MDHEN and SYDVKM. The CDR3 loop reads CASRPGGVEGGYTF. The CDR3 DNA reads TGTGCCAGCAGGCCCGGGGGAGTGGAGGGTGGCTACACCTTC.

The chain is built from TRBV4-3 and TRBJ2-1; 8 bases match TRBD2. The germline V gene encodes CDR1 LGHNA and CDR2 YSLEER. The CDR3 contains 14 residues. Germline trimming cut 8 bases from V and 2 bases from J; bases unmatched to any gene: 5. The CDR3 is CASAPGLAYNEQFF. The CDR3 DNA reads as TGCGCCAGCGCTCCGGGACTAGCCTACAATGAGCAGTTCTTC.

The chain uses TRBV6-4 and TRBJ2-1, with D possibly matching TRBD1 (6 bases). V shed 0 bases and J shed 10 bases, with 10 bases lying between them. The CDR3 is 13 amino acids. Germline V gene lookup returns CDR1 MRHNA and CDR2 SNTAGT. The CDR3 nucleotides read TGTGCCAGCAGTGACTCGGTACAGGGCGAGCAGTTCTTC. It specifies CASSDSVQGEQFF.

The V gene is TRBV7-2, the J gene TRBJ2-1, with 9 bases that match TRBD2. The germline V gene encodes CDR1 SGHTA and CDR2 FQGNSA. V was pared by 2 bases and J by 6 bases, with 5 bases of the junction left unmatched. This CDR3 contains 15 residues. The CDR3 nucleotides are TGTGCCAGCAGCTTAAGCTATAGCGGGGGCAATGAGCAGTTCTTC. Translation gives CASSLSYSGGNEQFF.

The sample holds one count of this clone. The DNA of the CDR3 is TGCAGCGTTGAAGAAGCGGGAGGGTGGACCGGGGAGCTGTTTTTT. Amino acids: CSVEEAGGWTGELFF. The chain is built from TRBV29-1 and TRBJ2-2; 10 bases align to TRBD2. Germline CDR1 reads SQVTM; CDR2 reads ANQGSEA. The length of the CDR3 is 15 residues. Trimming cost V 0 bases and J 5 bases; bases outside gene matches: 3.

This clone was seen once. The chain couples TRBV12-2 to TRBJ1-1. TRBV12-2 is tagged as a pseudogene. CDR3 length equals 15 residues. CDR3 sequence (DNA): TGTGCAGGTCGTAGAAGACGGGGGGGGAACACTGAAGCTTTCTTT. It encodes CAGRRRRGGNTEAFF.

This rearrangement joins TRBV5-6 to TRBJ2-3, with D hard to call. From germline, CDR1 is SGHDT and CDR2 YYEEEE. V lost 0 bases to trimming and J lost 0 bases, with 8 bases between them. This CDR3 is built from 15 residues. CDR3 sequence: CASSLGAASTDTQYF. The CDR3 DNA is TGTGCCAGCAGCTTGGGGGCAGCTAGCACAGATACGCAGTATTTT.

The CDR3 DNA follows: TGTGCCAGCAGCCCGACAACAGGGGGTCTTGCGGATACGCAGTATTTT. Protein: CASSPTTGGLADTQYF. The chain uses TRBV9 and TRBJ2-3; 8 bases match TRBD1. V lost 4 bases to trimming and J lost 6 bases; unmatched junction nucleotides: 13. Germline V gene data show CDR1 as SGDLS and CDR2 as YYNGEE. CDR3 length: 16 residues.

The J gene is TRBJ1-2, the V gene TRBV6-1; D not resolved. This CDR3 has 13 amino acids. Trimming shortened V by 6 bases and J by 6 bases, and 14 bases separated the two germline ends. Germline assignment: CDR1 MNHNS and CDR2 SASEGT. The CDR3 protein is CASSPLRRDGYTF. The DNA of the CDR3 is TGTGCCAGCAGCCCACTACGGAGGGATGGCTACACCTTC.

The V call is TRBV4-2, the J call TRBJ1-2, with a tentative D call TRBD1 (5 bases). V was clipped by 0 bases and J by 4 bases, with 12 bases between them. This CDR3 is built from 15 residues. Germline values: CDR1 LGHNA, CDR2 YNFKEQ. The CDR3 coding sequence is TGTGCCAGCAGCCAAGACCTAACAGGAGCCTATGGCTACACCTTC. Translating gives CASSQDLTGAYGYTF.

The CDR3, as DNA: TGTGCCAGCAACGGGGAGGGGGGAGTCGAAAAACTGTTTTTT. It translates to CASNGEGGVEKLFF. The chain couples TRBV6-6 to TRBJ1-4; maybe TRBD1 (6 bases). Trimming removed 7 bases at V and 8 bases at J, with 17 bases between. The germline V gene encodes CDR1 MNHNY and CDR2 SVGAGI (reference sequence). The CDR3 runs to 14 residues.

This chain links TRBV9 with TRBJ2-2; TRBD1 agrees at 7 bases. Trimming cost V 4 bases and J 6 bases; bases outside gene matches: 3. Germline V gene lookup returns CDR1 SGDLS and CDR2 YYNGEE. CDR3 length: 13 amino acids. CDR3 protein: CASSPQGAGELFF. CDR3 DNA: TGTGCCAGCAGCCCTCAGGGGGCCGGGGAGCTGTTTTTT.